This record looks at one T cell receptor (beta chain) sequence and its context. V dropped 3 bases and J dropped 1; count of bases not matched to a gene: 3. Germline lookup yields CDR1 LNHNV and CDR2 YYDKDF (reference sequence). The CDR3 consists of 15 residues. The data are from a study of blood T cell repertoires in COVID-19. Study context: PBMCs, B-cell-depleted T cells, or T cells were the source of the cDNA or gDNA that made up the material.

Participant reports of clinical history set cohort assignment. Two negative PCRs, clearance, or symptom resolution characterized the recovered Cohort 3 donors. Assay used: immunoSEQ multiplex PCR; TCRdb lists only in-frame clones, some missing. Of more than 300,000 clones in the sample, 86% were seen once. Sample: PBMCs or T cells enriched from blood (not recorded which). V gene TRBV15 combines with J gene TRBJ2-5; 9 positions match TRBD2. The receptor comes from a man aged 25 to 40 who had recovered from COVID-19. Written as DNA, the CDR3 is TGTGCCACCAGCAGGGAGCGGGGGGCCCAAGAGACCCAGTACTTC. It yields the protein CATSRERGAQETQYF.